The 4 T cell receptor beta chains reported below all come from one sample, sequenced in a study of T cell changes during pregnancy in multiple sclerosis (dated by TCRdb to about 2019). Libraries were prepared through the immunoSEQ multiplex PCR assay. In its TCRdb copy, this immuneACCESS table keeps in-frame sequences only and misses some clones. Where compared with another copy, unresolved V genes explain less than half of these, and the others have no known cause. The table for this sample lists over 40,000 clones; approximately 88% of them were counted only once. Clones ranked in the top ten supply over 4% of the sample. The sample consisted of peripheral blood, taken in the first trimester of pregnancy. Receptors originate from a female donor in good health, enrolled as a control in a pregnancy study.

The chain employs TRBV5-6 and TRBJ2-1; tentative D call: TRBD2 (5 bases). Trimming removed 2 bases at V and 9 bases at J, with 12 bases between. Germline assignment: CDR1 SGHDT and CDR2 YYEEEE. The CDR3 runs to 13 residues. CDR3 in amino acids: CASSLVRAAEQFF. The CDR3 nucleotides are TGTGCCAGCAGCTTAGTTCGAGCGGCTGAGCAGTTCTTC. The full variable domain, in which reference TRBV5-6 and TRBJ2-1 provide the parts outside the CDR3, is DAGVTQSPTHLIKTRGQQVTLRCSPKSGHDTVSWYQQALGQGPQFIFQYYEEEERQRGNFPDRFSGHQFPNYSSELNVNALLLGDSALYLCASSLVRAAEQFFGPGTRLTVL.

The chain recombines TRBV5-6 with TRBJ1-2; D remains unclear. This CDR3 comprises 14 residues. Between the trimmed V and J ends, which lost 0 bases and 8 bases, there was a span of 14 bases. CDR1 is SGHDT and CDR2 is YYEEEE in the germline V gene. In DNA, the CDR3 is TGTGCCAGCAGCTTGGCCGGAGCTGCGGGAGGCTACACCTTC. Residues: CASSLAGAAGGYTF.

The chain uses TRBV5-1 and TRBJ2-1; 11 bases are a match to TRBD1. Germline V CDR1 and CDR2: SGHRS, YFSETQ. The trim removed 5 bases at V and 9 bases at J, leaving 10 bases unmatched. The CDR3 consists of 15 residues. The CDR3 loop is CASSSGTGGRGEQFF. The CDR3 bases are TGCGCCAGCAGTTCCGGGACAGGGGGAAGGGGTGAGCAGTTCTTC. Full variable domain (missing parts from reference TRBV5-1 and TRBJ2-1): KAGVTQTPRYLIKTRGQQVTLSCSPISGHRSVSWYQQTPGQGLQFLFEYFSETQRNKGNFPGRFSGRQFSNSRSEMNVSTLELGDSALYLCASSSGTGGRGEQFFGPGTRLTVL.

CDR3 region: CASRWTGVGDTQYF. CDR3 DNA: TGTGCCAGCCGATGGACAGGGGTAGGAGATACGCAGTATTTT. The chain couples TRBV2 to TRBJ2-3; 9 bases line up with TRBD1. Germline trimming cut 8 bases from V and 5 bases from J; bases unmatched to any gene: 8. The germline V gene has CDR1 SNHLY and CDR2 FYNNEI. The CDR3 runs to 14 residues.